This T cell receptor beta chain came from a study of metastatic and nonmetastatic thyroid tumors. Background on the study: From malignant and benign thyroid patients, repertoires in blood and in tumor or nodule tissue were compared. General study results and limits: In blood and tumor, TCR beta diversity was reportedly significantly higher in malignant thyroid tumors than in benign nodules.

The entire patient cohort was treatment-naive prior to thyroid surgery. The CDR3 consists of 15 residues. The V and J ends lost 2 bases and 6 bases respectively, with 17 bases between them. Per germline, CDR1 MNHEY and CDR2 SVGEGT. Of note for this clone: Its antigen is unknown.

Original analysis: A classifier for distant metastasis in papillary thyroid cancer was constructed using CDR3 differences observed across clinicopathological groups. TCRdb redid the clone calls on the PCR reads using MiXCR. The V and J calls and clone size come from TCRdb's table, not from the authors' own analysis. The table includes about 23,000 clones, approximately 20% detected once. The sequence came from a male donor with papillary thyroid cancer or a benign thyroid nodule (not recorded which). Some clones in this sample may be carry-over from other donors' samples. The chain uses TRBV6-2 or TRBV6-3 and TRBJ2-7, with D perhaps TRBD1 (6 bases). The sequenced sample consisted of blood. Here the CDR3 DNA reads TGTGCCAGCAGTTACCCGACACAGGGCAGGCGCGAGCAGTACTTC. This encodes CASSYPTQGRREQYF.